This TCR beta chain was obtained from a study of cytomegalovirus exposure and HLA in healthy donors. The CDR3 sequence is 14 residues long. Deletions cut 4 bases from V and 0 bases from J, with 7 bases between. Germline loops: CDR1 LNHDA, CDR2 SQIVND (reference sequence). Note on this clone: Its matching antigen is unknown.

Study-level points and caveats: As confirmed in vitro, a few CMV-associated chains were specific for CMV antigens. Per a prior analysis, the majority of TCR beta V segments were productive roughly 87% or roughly 30% of the time.

PCR primers comprised 60 Vbeta and 13 Jbeta primers. Clones were read by immunoSEQ multiplex PCR, and TCRdb kept only the in-frame ones, dropping some. This table has under 150,000 clones, roughly 82% appearing once. The chain employs TRBV19 and TRBJ1-3; D ambiguous. The sequenced sample was PBMCs. The source is a middle-aged man in good health and CMV-seronegative. CDR3 DNA: TGTGCCAGTAGTAGAAGCCGCTCTGGAAACACCATATATTTT. Its translation is CASSRSRSGNTIYF. Complete variable domain (other parts from reference TRBV19 and TRBJ1-3): DGGITQSPKYLFRKEGQNVTLSCEQNLNHDAMYWYRQDPGQGLRLIYYSQIVNDFQKGDIAEGYSVSREKKESFPLTVTSAQKNPTAFYLCASSRSRSGNTIYFGEGSWLTVV.